The rows below give T cell receptor beta chains drawn from one sample of a study of molecular identifiers for immune sequencing clone quantification. TCRdb redid the calling of the PCR reads with MiXCR, one entry per CDR3 protein. The sample consists of about 330,000 distinct CDR3 sequences, roughly 24% of them appearing once. Sequencing used naive CD8+ T cells from blood, with Jurkat cell RNA spiked in. The receptors shown here come from a human donor in good health. Some libraries in this study had Jurkat cell RNA spiked in. Each CDR3 is given with its conserved first and last residue. A D gene is named only where the DNA matches it firmly. Size tells how often a clone was seen (once, few, many) or the class of an expanded clone, and some rows leave it out.

J: TRBJ2-3; V: TRBV4-3; D: TRBD2; size: NA; DNA: TGCGCCAACAGCCAAACTAGCGGGAGTGCCACAGATACGCAGTATTTT; CDR3: CANSQTSGSATDTQYF
J: TRBJ1-4; V: TRBV29-1; D: NA; size: many; DNA: TGCAGCGTTAGGACGGAGGATAATGAAAAACTGTTTTTT; CDR3: CSVRTEDNEKLFF
J: TRBJ2-3; V: TRBV24-1; D: NA; size: many; DNA: TGTGCCACCAGTGATGGGGCCATCACAGATACGCAGTATTTT; CDR3: CATSDGAITDTQYF
J: TRBJ1-5; V: TRBV7-9; D: NA; size: NA; DNA: TGTGCCAGCAGTACCACCGGGACGGTGAATCAGCCCCAGCATTTT; CDR3: CASSTTGTVNQPQHF
J: TRBJ2-3; V: TRBV7-6; D: TRBD2; size: many; DNA: TGTGCCAGCAGCCAAGCGGGAGCCACCACAGATACGCAGTATTTT; CDR3: CASSQAGATTDTQYF
J: TRBJ2-7; V: TRBV27; D: NA; size: NA; DNA: TGTGCCAGCAGTGCTCGTGAGGTTGGGGGCCCAACCTACGAGCAGTACTTC; CDR3: CASSAREVGGPTYEQYF
J: TRBJ2-2; V: TRBV4-1; D: NA; size: NA; DNA: TGCGCCAGCAGCCCCGAGGGGAACACCGGGGAGCTGTTTTTT; CDR3: CASSPEGNTGELFF
J: TRBJ1-5; V: TRBV2; D: TRBD1; size: many; DNA: TGTGCCAGCAGTGACGACAGGGGGACCTGGCAGCCCCAGCATTTT; CDR3: CASSDDRGTWQPQHF
J: TRBJ2-5; V: TRBV28; D: NA; size: few; DNA: TGTGCCAGCAGTTCCCAGGGACTCCCGGTTGGAGAGACCCAGTACTTC; CDR3: CASSSQGLPVGETQYF
J: TRBJ2-7; V: TRBV4-3; D: NA; size: NA; DNA: TGCGCCAGCAGCCAAGCCCGGGGCCCCAGCTACGAGCAGTACTTC; CDR3: CASSQARGPSYEQYF
J: TRBJ1-1; V: TRBV20-1; D: NA; size: many; DNA: TGCAGTGCTAGAGATGGTATAGGGCCCTTCTTT; CDR3: CSARDGIGPFF
J: TRBJ2-6; V: TRBV12-3/TRBV12-4; D: NA; size: NA; DNA: TGTGCCAGCAGTTCACCGGGACTCTCTGGGGCCAACGTCCTGACTTTC; CDR3: CASSSPGLSGANVLTF
J: TRBJ2-7; V: TRBV4-3; D: NA; size: many; DNA: TGCGCCAGCAGCCAAGGTCGAGGGGAGCAGTACTTC; CDR3: CASSQGRGEQYF
J: TRBJ2-3; V: TRBV20-1; D: TRBD2; size: few; DNA: TGCAGTGCTAGAGATTTCGGGCTAGCGGGAGGAGATGGAGATACGCAGTATTTT; CDR3: CSARDFGLAGGDGDTQYF
J: TRBJ2-5; V: TRBV7-9; D: NA; size: NA; DNA: TGTGCCATGAGCGAGAACACCGACCGAGAGACCCAGTACTTC; CDR3: CAMSENTDRETQYF
J: TRBJ1-1; V: TRBV3-1; D: NA; size: NA; DNA: TGTGCCAGCAGCCAAGAATCGAAAACTGAAGCTTTCTTT; CDR3: CASSQESKTEAFF
J: TRBJ2-3; V: TRBV20-1; D: TRBD2; size: NA; DNA: TGCAGTGCTAAAAATAGCGGGGCAGGCACAGATACGCAGTATTTT; CDR3: CSAKNSGAGTDTQYF
J: TRBJ2-6; V: TRBV4-3; D: NA; size: few; DNA: TGCGCCAGCAGCCCGACATGGGACTCTGGGGCCAACGTCCTGACTTTC; CDR3: CASSPTWDSGANVLTF
J: TRBJ1-2; V: TRBV12-3/TRBV12-4; D: NA; size: NA; DNA: TGTGCCAGCACCGATACGGCCCGTCATGCCTATGGCTACACCTTC; CDR3: CASTDTARHAYGYTF
J: TRBJ1-5; V: TRBV12-3/TRBV12-4; D: TRBD1; size: few; DNA: TGTGCCAGCAGTTTGAGCAATGGGGACAGTTCCAATCAGCCCCAGCATTTT; CDR3: CASSLSNGDSSNQPQHF
J: TRBJ1-5; V: TRBV4-1; D: TRBD1; size: NA; DNA: TGCGCCAGCAGCCAAGCGCCCCAGGGGGTCAATCAGCCCCAGCATTTT; CDR3: CASSQAPQGVNQPQHF
J: TRBJ1-5; V: TRBV7-8; D: TRBD1; size: NA; DNA: TGTGCCAGCAGCTCGTCCCCCCGGGACAGAAATAGCAATCAGCCCCAGCATTTT; CDR3: CASSSSPRDRNSNQPQHF
J: TRBJ1-4; V: TRBV7-9; D: NA; size: NA; DNA: TGTGCCAGCAGCTCAACCTCTGCGGGGGATAATGAAAAACCGTTTTTT; CDR3: CASSSTSAGDNEKPFF
J: TRBJ2-7; V: TRBV4-2; D: TRBD2; size: NA; DNA: TGTGCCAGCAGCCCCGGGACTAGCGGTTTAGAGCAGTACTTC; CDR3: CASSPGTSGLEQYF
J: TRBJ1-3; V: TRBV7-9; D: NA; size: NA; DNA: TGTGCCAGCAGCGGGGCCGAGGAAAGAGTATTCGGAAACACCATATATTTT; CDR3: CASSGAEERVFGNTIYF
J: TRBJ1-1; V: TRBV7-9; D: NA; size: NA; DNA: TGTGCCAGCAGCTCCCCGGGCGACAGCACTGAAGCTTTCTTT; CDR3: CASSSPGDSTEAFF
J: TRBJ2-2; V: TRBV20-1; D: NA; size: NA; DNA: TGCAGTGCTAGTACCACAGGGTACACCGGGGAGCTGTTTTTT; CDR3: CSASTTGYTGELFF
J: TRBJ2-7; V: TRBV11-1; D: TRBD1; size: few; DNA: TGTGCCAGCTTGGGACAGGGGCTCGACGAGCAGTACTTC; CDR3: CASLGQGLDEQYF
J: TRBJ2-5; V: TRBV15; D: TRBD2; size: NA; DNA: TGTGCCACCACAGCGGGGCCCGGGGATTTAGAGACCCAGTACTTC; CDR3: CATTAGPGDLETQYF
J: TRBJ1-1; V: TRBV20-1; D: TRBD1; size: NA; DNA: TGCAGTGCTTCGGGAGCTTTTACAGGGGTTTGGACTGAAGCTTTCTTT; CDR3: CSASGAFTGVWTEAFF
J: TRBJ2-3; V: TRBV7-6; D: TRBD2; size: NA; DNA: TGTGCCAGCAGCTTAGCCCGGGGGGGCACAGATACGCAGTATTTT; CDR3: CASSLARGGTDTQYF
J: TRBJ1-5; V: TRBV28; D: NA; size: NA; DNA: TGTGCCAGCAGTTTCCGTCAGCCCCAGCATTTT; CDR3: CASSFRQPQHF
J: TRBJ1-1; V: TRBV27; D: NA; size: NA; DNA: TGTGCCAGCAGTCCCTCAATGTGGACTGAAGCTTTCTTT; CDR3: CASSPSMWTEAFF
J: TRBJ2-7; V: TRBV4-1; D: NA; size: NA; DNA: TGCGCCAGCAGCCAGCGGCACAGTAACTCCTACGAGCAGTACTTC; CDR3: CASSQRHSNSYEQYF
J: TRBJ2-3; V: TRBV5-1; D: NA; size: many; DNA: TGCGCCCCTTACTGGACAGATACGCAGTATTTT; CDR3: CAPYWTDTQYF
J: TRBJ2-3; V: TRBV20-1; D: NA; size: few; DNA: TGCAGTGCTAATAACCGGGACTTTTACACAGATACGCAGTATTTT; CDR3: CSANNRDFYTDTQYF
J: TRBJ2-2; V: TRBV9; D: TRBD2; size: NA; DNA: TGTGCCAGCAGCCCTCTAGCGGAGAACACCGGGGAGCTGTTTTTT; CDR3: CASSPLAENTGELFF
J: TRBJ2-2; V: TRBV27; D: NA; size: few; DNA: TGTGCCAGCAGTTTTCTGGGGCCGGGAGCCAGCACCGGGGAGCTGTTTTTT; CDR3: CASSFLGPGASTGELFF
J: TRBJ1-1; V: TRBV12-3/TRBV12-4; D: NA; size: few; DNA: TGTGCCAGCAGTTTTAATAGGGGTAGCTCTGAAGCTTTCTTT; CDR3: CASSFNRGSSEAFF
J: TRBJ1-4; V: TRBV27; D: NA; size: few; DNA: TGTGCCAGCACCGATACACGGGACACACTATATGAAAAACTGTTTTTT; CDR3: CASTDTRDTLYEKLFF
J: TRBJ2-1; V: TRBV24-1; D: NA; size: few; DNA: TGTGCCACCAGTGATGGGGCCAATGAGCAGTTCTTC; CDR3: CATSDGANEQFF
J: TRBJ2-7; V: TRBV6-2/TRBV6-3; D: TRBD2; size: few; DNA: TGTGCCAGCAGCGGGCCAGCGGGAGTCTACGAGCAGTACTTC; CDR3: CASSGPAGVYEQYF
J: TRBJ1-5; V: TRBV14; D: TRBD1; size: NA; DNA: TGTGCCAGCAGCCAAGATACGGGACAGGGTAGCAATCAGCCCCAGCATTTT; CDR3: CASSQDTGQGSNQPQHF
J: TRBJ1-1; V: TRBV30; D: NA; size: many; DNA: TGTGCCTGGAGCGCAGGGACGGCTGAAGCTTTCTTT; CDR3: CAWSAGTAEAFF
J: TRBJ2-3; V: TRBV7-9; D: NA; size: few; DNA: TGTGCCAGCAGCTTTGTTCTCTCCGATACGCAGTATTTT; CDR3: CASSFVLSDTQYF
J: TRBJ1-1; V: TRBV27; D: NA; size: NA; DNA: TGTGCCAGCAGTTCATCAGGAGGCGTTAGAGGTGAAGCTTTCTTT; CDR3: CASSSSGGVRGEAFF
J: TRBJ2-5; V: TRBV15; D: TRBD2; size: NA; DNA: TGTGCCACCAGCAGAGATCCCCCCCTAGCGGGAAGTGCAGAGACCCAGTACTTC; CDR3: CATSRDPPLAGSAETQYF